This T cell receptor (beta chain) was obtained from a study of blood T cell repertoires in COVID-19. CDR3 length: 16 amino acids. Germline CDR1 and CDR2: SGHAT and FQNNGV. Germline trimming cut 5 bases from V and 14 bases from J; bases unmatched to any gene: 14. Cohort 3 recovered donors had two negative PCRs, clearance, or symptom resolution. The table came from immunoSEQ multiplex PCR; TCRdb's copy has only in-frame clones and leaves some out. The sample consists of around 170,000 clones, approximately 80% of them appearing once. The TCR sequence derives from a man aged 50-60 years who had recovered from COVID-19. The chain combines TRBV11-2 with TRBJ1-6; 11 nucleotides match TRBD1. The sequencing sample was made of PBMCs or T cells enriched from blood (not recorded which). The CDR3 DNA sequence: TGTGCCAGCAGCCCTCCCGGGACAGGGGGTTTGGGAACCCTCCACTTT. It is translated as CASSPPGTGGLGTLHF.